The next 6 T cell receptor beta chains were all read from a single sample in a study of blood T cell repertoires in COVID-19. The assay was immunoSEQ multiplex PCR, and TCRdb's table has in-frame clones only and misses some. The table has 110,000 to 150,000 clones, roughly four fifths seen once; the top ten hold about 10%. Material for sequencing was PBMCs or T cells enriched from blood (not recorded which). Receptors were obtained from a man over 45 who had recovered from COVID-19.

V usage is TRBV27 and J usage is TRBJ1-2, with D possibly being TRBD1 (6 bases). Germline V lookup: CDR1 MNHEY, CDR2 SMNVEV (reference sequence). The V and J ends lost 4 bases and 6 bases respectively, with 12 bases between them. This CDR3 has 13 amino acids. CDR3 sequence: CASSYRDFNGYTF. CDR3 nucleotides: TGTGCCAGCAGTTACAGGGATTTTAATGGCTACACCTTC.

This clone was seen only a few times. This chain connects TRBV24-1 to TRBJ1-1; D remains unclear. The CDR3 spans 12 residues. Germline CDR1 reads KGHDR; CDR2 reads SFDVKD. V lost 9 bases, J lost 4 bases, and 11 bases lay in between. DNA for the CDR3: TGTGCCACCCAAGTTAGAAGCACTGAAGCTTTCTTT. This translates into CATQVRSTEAFF.

This chain links TRBV2 with TRBJ1-1; D remains unclear. The CDR3 consists of 13 residues. Per germline, CDR1 SNHLY and CDR2 FYNNEI. Trimming shortened V by 8 bases and J by 1 base, and 11 bases separated the two germline ends. The CDR3 DNA is TGTGCCAGCTCGACATTGAGGAACACTGAAGCTTTCTTT. Translation: CASSTLRNTEAFF.

The V call is TRBV7-9, the J call TRBJ2-7; tentative D call: TRBD1 (5 bases). Germline-derived CDR1 and CDR2 are SEHNR and FQNEAQ (reference sequence). This CDR3 is 13 amino acids long. The V end lost 3 bases, the J end lost 3 bases, and 9 bases lay between the germline ends. The CDR3 DNA reads as TGTGCCAGCAGCTTTGGCAGGGTCTACGAGCAGTACTTC. It yields the protein CASSFGRVYEQYF.

In this sample, this clone turned up once. The chain recombines TRBV4-3 with TRBJ1-1, with TRBD1 as a possible D gene (6 bases). The length of the CDR3 is 15 residues. V lost 2 bases and J 1 base, leaving 11 bases between the germline ends. The V gene's germline CDR1 is LGHNA and CDR2 YSLEER. The CDR3 DNA is TGCGCCAGCAGCCAATCGGGGGGCCGGAACACTGAAGCTTTCTTT. Its translation is CASSQSGGRNTEAFF.

The chain carries TRBV9 and TRBJ2-3; 8 bases align to TRBD2. This CDR3 is built from 15 residues. CDR1 is SGDLS, CDR2 YYNGEE, per germline. J gave up 2 bases and V 0 bases, and 2 bases lay outside the gene matches. Here the CDR3 reads CASSVAGGFTDTQYF. The DNA for the CDR3 is TGTGCCAGCAGCGTAGCGGGGGGGTTCACAGATACGCAGTATTTT.